The clone carrying this TCR beta chain was picked up many times. The sample belongs to a study of response to subunit inactivated influenza vaccine. TCRdb used MiXCR to reprocess the RT-PCR reads, holding one entry per CDR3 protein. This sample yields about 570,000 distinct CDR3 sequences, of which roughly 10% are seen a single time; approximately 10% belongs to the top ten. Separately, the same data were catalogued under a study of T cells expressing NK-cell markers. That paper notes: In generating TCR beta cDNA, 5'RACE template switching with UMIs was used. The authors sequenced eight donors, of whom seven were HCMV-seropositive and one was seronegative. In a handful of donors, dominant clonotypes made up roughly 28.3-65% of CD3+CD56-NKG2C+ cells.

Source: PBMCs from blood, taken on the day of vaccination. This receptor was taken from a man between 50 and 59 years old who received an inactivated influenza vaccine.

Here the CDR3 DNA reads TGTGCCAGCAACCGCGGTAAGGCAGCTTACGAGCAGTACTTC. As protein: CASNRGKAAYEQYF. This chain joins TRBV6-2 or TRBV6-3 and TRBJ2-7; no clear D gene. The CDR3 spans 14 residues. Germline V lookup: CDR1 MNHEY, CDR2 SVGEGT. Trimming left V 7 bases short and J 4 bases short, with 17 bases between.